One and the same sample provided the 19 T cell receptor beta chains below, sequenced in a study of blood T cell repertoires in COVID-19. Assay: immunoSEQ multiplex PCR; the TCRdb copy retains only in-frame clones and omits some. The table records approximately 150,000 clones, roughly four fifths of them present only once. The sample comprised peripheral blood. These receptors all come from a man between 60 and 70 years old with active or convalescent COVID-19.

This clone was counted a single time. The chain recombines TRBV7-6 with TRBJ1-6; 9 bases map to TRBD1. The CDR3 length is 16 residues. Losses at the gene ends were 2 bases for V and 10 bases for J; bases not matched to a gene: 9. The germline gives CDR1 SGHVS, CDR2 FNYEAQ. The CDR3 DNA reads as TGTGCCAGCAGCTTAACCGGACAGGGGTTGAGATCACCCCTCCACTTT. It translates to CASSLTGQGLRSPLHF.

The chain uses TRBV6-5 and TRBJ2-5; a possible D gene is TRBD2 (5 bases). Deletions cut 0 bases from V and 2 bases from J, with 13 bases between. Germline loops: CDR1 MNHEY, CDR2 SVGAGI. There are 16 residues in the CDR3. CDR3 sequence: CASSYSPRVGQETQYF. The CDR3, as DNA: TGTGCCAGCAGTTACTCACCGCGGGTGGGGCAAGAGACCCAGTACTTC.

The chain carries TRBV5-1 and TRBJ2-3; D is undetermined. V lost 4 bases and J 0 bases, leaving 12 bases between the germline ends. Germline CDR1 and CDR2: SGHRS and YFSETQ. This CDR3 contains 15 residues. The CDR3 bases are TGCGCCAGCAGCCCAAATTACCAGAGCACAGATACGCAGTATTTT. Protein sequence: CASSPNYQSTDTQYF.

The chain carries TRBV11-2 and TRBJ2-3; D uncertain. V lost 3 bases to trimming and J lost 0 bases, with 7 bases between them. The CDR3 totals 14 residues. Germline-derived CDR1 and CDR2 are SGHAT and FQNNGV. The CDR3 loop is CASSLRFSTDTQYF. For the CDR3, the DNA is TGTGCCAGCAGCTTGAGATTTAGCACAGATACGCAGTATTTT.

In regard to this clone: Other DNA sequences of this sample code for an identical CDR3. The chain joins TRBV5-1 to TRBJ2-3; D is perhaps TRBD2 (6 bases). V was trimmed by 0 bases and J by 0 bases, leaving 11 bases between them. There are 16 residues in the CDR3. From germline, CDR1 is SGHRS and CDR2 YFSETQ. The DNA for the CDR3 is TGCGCCAGCAGCTTGGGGGGCGGGACTAGCACAGATACGCAGTATTTT. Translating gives CASSLGGGTSTDTQYF.

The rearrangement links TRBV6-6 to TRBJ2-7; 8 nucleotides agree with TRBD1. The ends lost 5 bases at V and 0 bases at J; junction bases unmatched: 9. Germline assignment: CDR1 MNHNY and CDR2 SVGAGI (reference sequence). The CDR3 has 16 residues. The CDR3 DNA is TGTGCCAGCAGTAACCAGGGACAGGCCCGCTCCTACGAGCAGTACTTC. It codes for CASSNQGQARSYEQYF.

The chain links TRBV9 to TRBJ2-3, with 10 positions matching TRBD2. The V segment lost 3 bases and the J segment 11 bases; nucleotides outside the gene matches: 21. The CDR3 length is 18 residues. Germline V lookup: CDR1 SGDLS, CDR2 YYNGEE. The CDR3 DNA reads TGTGCCAGCAGCGCCCTACCTGGGGTGGCTAGCGGGAGTCTCGGGCAGTATTTT. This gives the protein CASSALPGVASGSLGQYF. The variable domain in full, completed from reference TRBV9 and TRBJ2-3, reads DSGVTQTPKHLITATGQRVTLRCSPRSGDLSVYWYQQSLDQGLQFLIQYYNGEERAKGNILERFSAQQFPDLHSELNLSSLELGDSALYFCASSALPGVASGSLGQYFGPGTRLTVL.

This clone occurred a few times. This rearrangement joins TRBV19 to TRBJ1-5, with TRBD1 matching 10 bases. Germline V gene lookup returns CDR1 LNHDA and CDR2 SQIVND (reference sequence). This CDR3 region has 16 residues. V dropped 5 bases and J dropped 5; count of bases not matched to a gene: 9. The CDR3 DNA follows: TGTGCCAGTAGTGCAATGACAGGGGGCACCGATCAGCCCCAGCATTTT. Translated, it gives CASSAMTGGTDQPQHF.

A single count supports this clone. The CDR3 DNA follows: TGCAGCGTGGACAGCTCTGGGGCCAACGTCCTGACTTTC. This gives the protein CSVDSSGANVLTF. V is TRBV29-1 and J is TRBJ2-6; possibly TRBD1 for D (6 bases). There are 13 residues in the CDR3. V lost 6 bases and J lost 0, with 6 bases in between. In germline, CDR1 is SQVTM, CDR2 ANQGSEA.

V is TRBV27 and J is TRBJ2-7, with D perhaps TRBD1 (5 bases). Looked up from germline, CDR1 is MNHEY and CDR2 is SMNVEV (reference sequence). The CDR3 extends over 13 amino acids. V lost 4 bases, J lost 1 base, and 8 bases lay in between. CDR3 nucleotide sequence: TGTGCCAGCAGTTGGGGCAAGTCCTACGAGCAGTACTTC. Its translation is CASSWGKSYEQYF.

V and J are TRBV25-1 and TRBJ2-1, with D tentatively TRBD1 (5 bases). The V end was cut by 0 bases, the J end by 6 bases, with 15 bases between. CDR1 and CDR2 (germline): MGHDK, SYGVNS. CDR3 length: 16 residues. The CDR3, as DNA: TGTGCCAGCAGTGAATATATAAGGGGCCGCGGCAATGAGCAGTTCTTC. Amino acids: CASSEYIRGRGNEQFF. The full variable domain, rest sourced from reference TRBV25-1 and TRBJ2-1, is EADIYQTPRYLVIGTGKKITLECSQTMGHDKMYWYQQDPGMELHLIHYSYGVNSTEKGDLSSESTVSRIRTEHFPLTLESARPSHTSQYLCASSEYIRGRGNEQFFGPGTRLTVL.

The CDR3, as DNA: TGTGCCAGCAGCCTGGCCGGGAGACAGGGACGTATCGGCTACACCTTC. Protein product: CASSLAGRQGRIGYTF. The V call is TRBV28, the J call TRBJ1-2; 7 bases fit TRBD1. The germline gives CDR1 MDHEN, CDR2 SYDVKM. V was pared by 6 bases and J by 8 bases, with 18 bases of the junction left unmatched. This CDR3 contains 16 residues.

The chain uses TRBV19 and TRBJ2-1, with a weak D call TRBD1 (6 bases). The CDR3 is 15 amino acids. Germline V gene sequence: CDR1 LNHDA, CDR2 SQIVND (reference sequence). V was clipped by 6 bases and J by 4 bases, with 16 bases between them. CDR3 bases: TGTGCCAGTAGGCAAACAGGGCCCTTGTACAATGAGCAGTTCTTC. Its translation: CASRQTGPLYNEQFF.

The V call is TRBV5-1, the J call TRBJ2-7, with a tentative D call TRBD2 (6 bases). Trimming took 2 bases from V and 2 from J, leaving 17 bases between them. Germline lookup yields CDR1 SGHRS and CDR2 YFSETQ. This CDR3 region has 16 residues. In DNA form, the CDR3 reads TGCGCCAGCAGCTTTTTGGGGGGACGTATGACCTACGAGCAGTACTTC. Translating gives CASSFLGGRMTYEQYF.

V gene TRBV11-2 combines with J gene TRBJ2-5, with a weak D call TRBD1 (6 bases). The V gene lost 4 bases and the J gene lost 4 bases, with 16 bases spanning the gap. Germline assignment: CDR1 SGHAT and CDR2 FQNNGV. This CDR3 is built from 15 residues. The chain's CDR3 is CASSSTPRGTETQYF. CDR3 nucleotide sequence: TGTGCCAGCAGCTCCACCCCCAGGGGAACAGAGACCCAGTACTTC.

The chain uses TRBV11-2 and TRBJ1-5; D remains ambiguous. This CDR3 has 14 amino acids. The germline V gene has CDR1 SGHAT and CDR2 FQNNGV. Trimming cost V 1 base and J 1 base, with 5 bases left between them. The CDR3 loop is CASSLGASNQPQHF. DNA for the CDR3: TGTGCCAGCAGCTTAGGGGCCAGCAATCAGCCCCAGCATTTT.

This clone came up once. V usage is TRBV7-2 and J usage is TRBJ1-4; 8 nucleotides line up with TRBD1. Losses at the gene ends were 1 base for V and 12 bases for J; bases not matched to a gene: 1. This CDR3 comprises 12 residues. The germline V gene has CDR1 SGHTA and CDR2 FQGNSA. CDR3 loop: CASSLEDRELFF. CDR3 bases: TGTGCCAGCAGCTTAGAGGACAGGGAACTGTTTTTT.

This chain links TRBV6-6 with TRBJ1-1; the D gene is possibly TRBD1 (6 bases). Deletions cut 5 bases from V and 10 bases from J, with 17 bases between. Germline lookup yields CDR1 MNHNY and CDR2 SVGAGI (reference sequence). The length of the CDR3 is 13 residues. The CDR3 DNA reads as TGTGCCAGCAGTGCCGGACAGAGGGCAGGAGCTTTCTTT. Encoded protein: CASSAGQRAGAFF.

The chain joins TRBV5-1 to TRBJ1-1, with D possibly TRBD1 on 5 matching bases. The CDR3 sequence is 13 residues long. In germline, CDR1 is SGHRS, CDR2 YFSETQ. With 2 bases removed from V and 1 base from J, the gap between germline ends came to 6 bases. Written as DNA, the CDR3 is TGCGCCAGCAGCTTCCAGGGGAACACTGAAGCTTTCTTT. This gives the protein CASSFQGNTEAFF.